The 16 T cell receptor beta chains below were found in one sample sequenced in a study of shared clonotypes between healthy human individuals. Sequencing used immunoSEQ multiplex PCR; TCRdb keeps in-frame clones, though not all of them. The top ten hold approximately 0.13% of the sample, which has millions of clones, 95% seen once. The sequenced sample was naive CD4+ T cells sorted from blood. Subset of the sample: CD45RA+ positively selected. These receptor sequences come from a man between 18 and 29 years old in good health.

CDR3 coding DNA: TGTGCCAGCAGCGTAGTGTCACAAGGCACAGATACGCAGTATTTT. This codes for CASSVVSQGTDTQYF. The chain is built from TRBV9 and TRBJ2-3; D remains ambiguous. The CDR3 runs 15 residues. Trimming shortened V by 0 bases and J by 1 base, and 9 bases separated the two germline ends. In germline, CDR1 is SGDLS, CDR2 YYNGEE.

A single count supports this clone. The chain links TRBV7-2 to TRBJ2-6; D is unclear. V lost 9 bases and J 0 bases, leaving 12 bases between the germline ends. CDR3 length: 15 residues. Germline lookup yields CDR1 SGHTA and CDR2 FQGNSA. The chain's CDR3 is CASGIPSSGANVLTF. In nucleotides, the CDR3 is TGTGCCAGTGGGATCCCCTCCTCTGGGGCCAACGTCCTGACTTTC.

The chain links TRBV29-1 to TRBJ2-5; the match to TRBD2 covers 9 bases. CDR3 length equals 14 residues. Germline assignment: CDR1 SQVTM and CDR2 ANQGSEA. Losses at the gene ends were 7 bases for V and 5 bases for J; bases not matched to a gene: 11. CDR3 in amino acids: CSARGRAVSETQYF. For the CDR3, the DNA is TGCAGCGCCCGCGGGAGGGCCGTTTCGGAGACCCAGTACTTC.

The gene calls are TRBV29-1 and TRBJ2-5; TRBD2 matches 10 bases. Germline CDR1 SQVTM, CDR2 ANQGSEA. The CDR3 covers 13 residues. The ends lost 4 bases at V and 5 bases at J; junction bases unmatched: 4. The CDR3 nucleotides read TGCAGCGTTGGAAGCGGGGGGGCTGAGACCCAGTACTTC. Translated: CSVGSGGAETQYF.

This chain joins TRBV29-1 and TRBJ2-5, with D maybe TRBD2 (6 bases). V lost 3 bases and J 1 base, leaving 12 bases between the germline ends. The CDR3 runs 14 residues. CDR1 SQVTM and CDR2 ANQGSEA come from the germline V gene. The CDR3 DNA sequence: TGCAGCGTTGATAGGAGCGGGCGCCAAGAGACCCAGTACTTC. Protein: CSVDRSGRQETQYF.

Here the CDR3 reads CASSTGSLAGPTDTQYF. The CDR3 DNA reads as TGTGCCAGCAGCACCGGGAGCCTAGCGGGGCCCACAGATACGCAGTATTTT. The chain employs TRBV5-4 and TRBJ2-3; 9 bases line up with TRBD2. The CDR3 extends over 17 amino acids. Unmatched junction bases numbered 11, after V lost 4 bases and J lost 2 bases. Germline CDR1 SGHNT, CDR2 YYREEE (reference sequence).

The chain employs TRBV11-3 and TRBJ1-1; D not resolved. This CDR3 is 13 amino acids long. The germline CDR1 and CDR2 sequences are SGHNT and YENEEA. V was shortened by 0 bases and J by 5 bases, with 7 bases between the two germline ends. The CDR3: CASSLESRTEAFF. In DNA form, the CDR3 reads TGTGCCAGCAGCTTAGAAAGTAGAACTGAAGCTTTCTTT.

The J gene is TRBJ2-3, the V gene TRBV11-3; D is unclear. The germline gives CDR1 SGHNT, CDR2 YENEEA. V was shortened by 5 bases and J by 4 bases, with 7 bases between the two germline ends. The CDR3 length is 12 residues. The CDR3 DNA reads TGTGCCAGCAGCCACCCTGCAGATACGCAGTATTTT. This gives the protein CASSHPADTQYF.

This chain joins TRBV10-1 and TRBJ2-2; the D is unclear. Germline V CDR1 and CDR2: WNHNN, SYGVQD (reference sequence). Trimming stripped 8 bases from V and 2 bases from J, with 9 bases between. The CDR3 covers 13 residues. The CDR3 DNA sequence: TGCGCCAGCGGTAGATCCAACACCGGGGAGCTGTTTTTT. Translation gives CASGRSNTGELFF.

Concerning this clone itself: At the DNA level, this CDR3 is encoded by other sequences in the same sample as well. This chain joins TRBV6-1 and TRBJ1-1; D gene ambiguous. The V gene's germline CDR1 is MNHNS and CDR2 SASEGT. The CDR3 totals 13 residues. Trimming cost V 6 bases and J 1 base, with 9 bases left between them. The CDR3 sequence is CASRTGSNTEAFF. The CDR3 DNA sequence: TGTGCCAGCAGAACGGGGTCGAACACTGAAGCTTTCTTT.

CDR3 loop: CASSLATENTEAFF. The CDR3 DNA reads as TGTGCCAGCAGCTTAGCGACGGAGAACACTGAAGCTTTCTTT. The genes are TRBV7-9 and TRBJ1-1; D remains ambiguous. The length of the CDR3 is 14 residues. The germline CDR1 and CDR2 sequences are SEHNR and FQNEAQ (reference sequence). Trimming took off 0 bases at V and 1 base at J, with 6 bases between the two ends.

V gene TRBV7-2 combines with J gene TRBJ2-3; tentatively, D is TRBD1 or TRBD2 (5 bases each). Germline loops: CDR1 SGHTA, CDR2 FQGNSA. Trimming left V 7 bases short and J 1 base short, with 12 bases between. This CDR3 region has 14 residues. CDR3 region: CASTRGVGTDTQYF. The CDR3 DNA sequence: TGTGCCAGCACTAGGGGAGTCGGCACAGATACGCAGTATTTT.

This chain connects TRBV9 to TRBJ2-1, with 8 positions matching TRBD2. The ends lost 2 bases at V and 9 bases at J; junction bases unmatched: 10. Per germline, CDR1 SGDLS and CDR2 YYNGEE. This CDR3 contains 15 residues. The CDR3, as DNA: TGTGCCAGCAGCGTTAGCGGGACCACACACGGTGAGCAGTTCTTC. Translation: CASSVSGTTHGEQFF.

J is TRBJ2-5 and V is TRBV7-9; D remains unclear. Germline lookup yields CDR1 SEHNR and CDR2 FQNEAQ (reference sequence). CDR3 length equals 13 residues. The V end lost 3 bases, the J end lost 7 bases, and 12 bases lay between the germline ends. The CDR3 nucleotides read TGTGCCAGCAGCTTTCGGCAGTCCGTGACCCAGTACTTC. It translates to CASSFRQSVTQYF.

The chain employs TRBV29-1 and TRBJ2-7, with 7 bases fitting TRBD1. CDR1 is SQVTM, CDR2 ANQGSEA, per germline. The CDR3 runs to 11 residues. J was trimmed by 6 bases and V by 1 base; bases with no gene match: 0. CDR3 nucleotide sequence: TGCAGCGTTGAAGCAGGGGGCGAGCAGTACTTC. Its translation is CSVEAGGEQYF.

The chain employs TRBV9 and TRBJ1-5; D might be TRBD1 (5 bases). The germline CDR1 and CDR2 sequences are SGDLS and YYNGEE. Trimming pared 7 bases from V and 4 bases from J, leaving 15 bases between. The CDR3 spans 14 residues. The CDR3 DNA is TGTGCCAGCTCCCTCGGGACGTATAATCAGCCCCAGCATTTT. Protein: CASSLGTYNQPQHF.